Below, one T cell receptor beta chain is given with its context. Its recognized antigen is unknown. There are no base qualities to consult, and no much larger clone falls within one base. Library preparation used the immunoSEQ multiplex PCR assay. A mixture of 60 forward primers for TCR Vbeta segments and 13 reverse primers for TCR Jbeta segments was used in the multiplex PCR. Amplification of the CDR3 region of rearranged TCR beta genes was performed with a multiplex PCR assay on genomic DNA. Amplified TCR beta libraries were sequenced as 87-base-pair reads on the Illumina HiSeq System. As for the authors' bioinformatics: A later analysis counted approximately 84 million unique TCR beta chains across the 500 to 850 repertoires, and around 9.9 million of these chains were shared by at least two donors. To remove PCR and sequencing errors, raw reads were error-corrected and collapsed into unique sequences using a nearest-neighbor algorithm that merged closely related sequences. V, D and J gene segments were assigned by aligning CDR3 sequences to IMGT reference sequences. For a sequence to be retained, at least a six-nucleotide match to both a V gene segment and a J gene segment was required. A rearrangement counted as productive if the CDR3 had no stop codons and remained in frame with V and J, and every other rearrangement counted as non-productive. Following IMGT convention, CDR3 was defined as the stretch from the second conserved V-encoded cysteine up to the conserved J-encoded phenylalanine. Sequences without an unambiguous match to a single V gene segment were excluded from the earlier analysis of 450 to 750 of the donors. In an earlier analysis of around 600 of the donors, V segments were called functional above 56.7% productive rearrangements and were called segregating when the between-donor standard deviation exceeded 5%. A statistical classification framework was built to diagnose cytomegalovirus status from the catalog of TCR beta chain sequences. In a later analysis, V and J genes were assigned by comparing TCR nucleotide sequences against IMGT/GENE-DB human TR gene sequences. In a later analysis, CDR3 sequences and most-parsimonious VDJ recombination scenarios were assigned using the TCRdist pipeline. A later analysis defined each TCR beta chain by its CDR3 amino acid sequence plus V-gene family, and excluded reads lacking a unique V-gene family. In a later analysis, 450 to 600 highly shared, low-generation-probability nucleotide sequences were removed to address suspected cross-contamination and a sequencing artifact. In a later analysis, a clonal expansion index for each public chain was calculated from normalized within-repertoire ranks of inferred template counts. In a later analysis, generation probabilities were computed using a VDJ recombination model fitted to out-of-frame rearrangements, and the results were checked against IGoR. A later analysis scored TCR-TCR, TCR-HLA and TCR-CMV co-occurrence with hypergeometric tests, applying a repertoire-size bias correction to TCR pairs. A later analysis estimated false discovery rates by permuting HLA or CMV assignments 20 times. In a later analysis, co-occurring TCRs were grouped with DBSCAN, and TCRdist sequence similarity was added when clustering was performed within HLA-allele-positive subsets. Repertoires with fewer than 30,000 or more than 120,000 public chains were left out of co-occurrence clustering, as were four to six repertoires with anomalous nucleotide sharing. Imported from immuneACCESS, the table was reduced by TCRdb to in-frame sequences with V and J called. These copies leave out some clones; in studies compared against another copy, an unresolved V gene accounts for under half, and the cause of the remainder is not known. That table is the source of V, J and clone size, and D and trimming were worked out from the DNA. Here the sample has about 200,000 clones; more than 75% occur a single time. The ten largest clones represent 2.7% of the sample.

This record belongs to a study of cytomegalovirus exposure and HLA in healthy donors (dated 2017 in TCRdb). Regarding the complete study: An earlier analysis of under 600 of the donors reported 250 to 300 Gb of sequence data and 117 million unique TCR beta sequences from about 200 million T cells. An early release that covered about 600 HLA-typed donors contained around 300 gigabases of sequencing data and some 87 million unique TCR sequences. Among the 398 genotyped donors, around 81% belonged to the genetic ancestry cluster associated with self-reported Caucasian donors. The aim of the study was to test whether cataloging public T cell receptors could identify signatures of past pathogen exposure. The study profiled the T cell repertoires of about 720 subjects by immunosequencing and related them to cytomegalovirus serostatus. In addition to the first cohort of hundreds of subjects, a separate validation cohort of approximately 130 different subjects was used. High-throughput TCR immunosequencing, statistical association of individual TCRs with disease status, and machine learning were combined to predict cytomegalovirus infection status. A later analysis re-analyzed previously published TCR beta repertoires from 660 or so donors and added high-resolution HLA genotyping to study TCR occurrence patterns. Rather than using new phenotypic data, the later analysis identified candidate immune exposures from TCR beta sequences and from how often those sequences occurred across donors. An earlier analysis of 587 of the donors applied high-throughput TCR beta sequencing to assess whether each TCR beta V gene segment acted as functional or pseudogenic. Alongside the repertoire data, information on donor age, sex, ethnicity and CMV serostatus was compiled. A later genetic analysis used genome-wide SNP genotypes for about 60% of the roughly 670 donors, treating that subset as a discovery cohort. All discovery cohort repertoires had been generated on a single sequencing platform. Class I and class II HLA loci were covered by the typing at four-digit resolution. Typing coverage differed by locus: A, B, C, DRB1 and DQB1 were typed in roughly 620-630 donors, DQA1 in about 500, DPA1 in approximately 610, and DPB1 in around 440. A handful of DR-DQ haplotypes were treated as single units for association and clustering because of strong linkage in the cohort. Across about 380 genotyped donors of the cohort, an average of about 200,000 unique TCR beta nucleotide sequences per donor were sequenced, and 15% to 20% of those sequences were non-productive. Findings and caveats that apply to the study as a whole: The classifier was reported to diagnose cytomegalovirus status with high specificity and sensitivity in both the original and validation cohorts. The sequencing pipeline was judged likely to have produced a cluster of highly shared sequence variants as a technical artifact. A further reported finding was that TCR beta sequences accurately predicted the HLA-A and HLA-B alleles for most subjects in the first cohort. Because counts were too low, approximately 18 rarely observed V segments, including chromosome 9 orphons, were excluded from the earlier analysis of 587 of the donors. In a later analysis, HLA-associated TCR beta chains showed more clonal expansion and lower generation probabilities than non-associated chains that were equally common. Several of the top co-occurrence clusters appeared to be linked to parvovirus B19, influenza, CMV and Epstein-Barr virus, according to a later analysis. Specific HLA alleles were associated with 16,951 TCR beta sequences at a false discovery rate of 0.05 in a later analysis. When HLA alleles, especially DR and DQ, strongly co-occurred, TCR associations were difficult to assign to individual alleles. The study gave a list of about 170 TCR beta chains associated with cytomegalovirus. V-gene and J-gene trimming of TCR beta chains was associated with a missense DCLRE1C variant in a later genetic analysis, and the association was replicated in an independent cohort. The authors suggested that the approach could potentially be generalized to other disease states and immunological phenotypes. In a later genetic analysis, fewer N-insertions in productive TCRs were reported among donors in an Asian-associated ancestry cluster than the roughly 670-donor mean. For the cohort, immune exposure information was limited to CMV serostatus. Correlated functional status among segregating V segments might be attributable to linkage disequilibrium, but an unknown experimental factor could not be ruled out. Some IMGT-functional V segments, including TRBV6-2 and TRBV6-3, could not be distinguished by the 87-base-pair reads and were therefore excluded. Presence/absence analyses assumed roughly uniform sequencing depth across donors, an assumption that may not hold. Across donors, most TCR sequences were observed very rarely, whereas some public TCRs were present in many individuals. Because some donors lacked HLA typing at each locus, the association tests relied only on the typed subset. A later analysis found that TCR association rates varied across HLA loci, with DRB1 alleles showing the most associated TCRs and HLA-C alleles the fewest. Broadly in line with IMGT annotations, most TCR beta V segments showed up in productive rearrangements about 90% or about 30% of the time in an earlier analysis of several hundred of the donors. Three of the identified cytomegalovirus-associated TCR beta chains were confirmed in vitro to be specific for cytomegalovirus antigens. The cohort was sequenced for TCR beta chains only, and without alpha or paired-chain data the features that could be detected were limited. According to a later analysis, most CMV-associated TCR beta chains appeared to be HLA-restricted, and the HLA associations seemed to be driven largely by CMV exposure.

CDR1 MNHEY and CDR2 SVGAGI were looked up in the germline V gene. Trimming takes 2 bases from V and 7 bases from J, and the germline ends sit 6 bases apart. Inclusive of the bounding cysteine and phenylalanine, the CDR3 is 12 residues long. Of the read, only the CDR3 DNA is kept; its 36 bases are in frame from base 1. The cohort comprised hundreds of healthy bone marrow donors. All cohort members were sampled while nominally healthy, although unrecorded immune exposures were likely present. The donor tested CMV seronegative and was one of the 352 seronegative cohort members. Every donor gave a peripheral blood sample, and the peripheral blood mononuclear cells from that sample were used for TCR beta sequencing. The Qiagen DNeasy Blood Extraction Kit was used to extract genomic DNA from the blood cell samples.

Recombination linked TRBV6-5 to TRBJ2-1, with a weak D call of TRBD2 (5 bases match). The sample comprised PBMCs. The sequence was collected from a middle-aged woman in good health and CMV-seronegative. The nucleotide sequence reads as follows: TGTGCCAGCAGTTACCGAGGGAATGAGCAGTTCTTC. This sequence encodes CASSYRGNEQFF.